This T cell receptor (beta chain) was captured by sequencing in a study of identical twins. Overall study results and limits: Twins shared beta out-of-frame sequences in excess, but this excess was weaker.

About this clonotype: Its target is unknown.

V was clipped by 5 bases and J by 4 bases; unmatched bases: 4. Germline-derived CDR1 and CDR2 are MRHNA and SNTAGT. CDR3 size: 14 residues. TCRdb reanalysed the 5' RACE reads using MiXCR and keeps one entry per CDR3 protein. The sample has over 500,000 distinct CDR3 sequences; under 25% are singletons. The same sample was also used in a study of T cells expressing NK-cell markers. That paper adds: Among the eight sequenced donors, seven tested HCMV-seropositive and one tested seronegative. The sorts in several experiments were restricted to alpha-beta TCR T cells by an anti-gamma-delta TCR antibody.

The material sequenced was CD4+ T cells sorted from blood. The origin of this receptor is a young woman in good health. The chain links TRBV6-4 to TRBJ2-3, with TRBD2 matching 9 bases. The CDR3 coding sequence is TGTGCCAGCAGTAAAAGCGGGGGGCCAGATACGCAGTATTTT. Encoded protein: CASSKSGGPDTQYF.